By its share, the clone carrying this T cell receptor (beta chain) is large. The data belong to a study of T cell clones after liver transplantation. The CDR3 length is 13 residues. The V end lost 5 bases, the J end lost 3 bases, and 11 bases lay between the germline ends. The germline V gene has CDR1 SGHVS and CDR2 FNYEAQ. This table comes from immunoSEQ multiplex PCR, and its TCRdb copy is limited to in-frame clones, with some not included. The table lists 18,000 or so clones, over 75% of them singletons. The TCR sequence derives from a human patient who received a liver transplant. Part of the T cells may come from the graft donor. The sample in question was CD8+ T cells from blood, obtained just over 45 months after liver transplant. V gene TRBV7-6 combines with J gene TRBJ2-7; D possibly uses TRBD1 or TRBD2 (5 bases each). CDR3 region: CASSLGPNYEQYF. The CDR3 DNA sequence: TGTGCCAGCAGCCTGGGACCAAACTACGAGCAGTACTTC.